Following are 22 T cell receptor beta chains from one sample sequenced in a study of human T cells and chemical hapten exposure. Before extraction, the whole blood was not fractionated, and total RNA was taken from it. Individual cDNA molecules each carried unique molecular identifiers attached by the library. In TCRdb, the reads were re-called with MiXCR into one record per CDR3 protein. The sample comprises 95,000 to 150,000 distinct CDR3 sequences, approximately 9.3% of which are singletons, and 1.2% to 1.5% rests with the top ten. Sequencing was done on a sample of whole blood. The source of these receptors is a human donor in good health. Some clones in this sample may be carry-over from other donors' samples.

This clonotype came up many times. V usage is TRBV6-2 or TRBV6-3 and J usage is TRBJ1-6; no definite D call. Looked up from germline, CDR1 is MNHEY and CDR2 is SVGEGT. The CDR3 runs to 12 residues. The germline V and J ends were trimmed by 6 bases and 6 bases, with 6 bases remaining between them. The CDR3 protein is CASRGTNSPLHF. DNA for the CDR3: TGTGCCAGCAGAGGAACTAATTCACCCCTCCACTTT.

Many counts were recorded for this clonotype. The chain joins TRBV6-5 to TRBJ2-7; the D gene is possibly TRBD2 (6 bases). The length of the CDR3 is 14 residues. Germline V gene data show CDR1 as MNHEY and CDR2 as SVGAGI. Trimming took 7 bases from V and 2 from J, leaving 15 bases between them. The CDR3 here is CASTLREAPYEQYF. CDR3 sequence (DNA): TGTGCCAGCACTCTCAGGGAGGCGCCCTACGAGCAGTACTTC.

This clonotype was seen a handful of times. This rearrangement joins TRBV27 to TRBJ2-7; TRBD1 agrees at 7 bases. CDR3 length: 15 amino acids. The junction had 6 bases not matched to a gene; V was cut back by 3 bases and J by 1 base. Germline V gives CDR1 MNHEY, CDR2 SMNVEV (reference sequence). The DNA of the CDR3 is TGTGCCAGCAGTTTGAAGGCAGGGGGTTCCTACGAGCAGTACTTC. This codes for CASSLKAGGSYEQYF.

The chain employs TRBV24-1 and TRBJ2-3; weak D call: TRBD2 (5 bases). Germline lookup yields CDR1 KGHDR and CDR2 SFDVKD. The CDR3 is 12 residues long. The germline V and J ends were trimmed by 9 bases and 6 bases, with 12 bases remaining between them. CDR3 sequence reads: CATRGAEDTQYF. CDR3 sequence (DNA): TGTGCCACCCGGGGAGCGGAGGATACGCAGTATTTT.

This clonotype was counted between two and nine times. The rearrangement joins TRBV6-6 to TRBJ1-3; 9 positions agree with TRBD1. The ends lost 10 bases at V and 0 bases at J; junction bases unmatched: 13. Germline CDR1 is MNHNY and CDR2 is SVGAGI (reference sequence). The CDR3 consists of 17 residues. The CDR3 is CATSPGTGPASGNTIYF. CDR3 bases: TGTGCCACCTCACCCGGGACAGGGCCGGCCTCTGGAAACACCATATATTTT.

This clonotype appeared a few times. This chain connects TRBV7-2 to TRBJ2-7; a weak D match, TRBD1 (6 bases). Trimming removed 2 bases at V and 3 bases at J, with 17 bases between. Germline CDR1 reads SGHTA; CDR2 reads FQGNSA. CDR3 length: 16 residues. The CDR3 protein is CASSLSSAGEHYEQYF. In DNA form, the CDR3 reads TGTGCCAGCAGCTTATCGTCCGCAGGGGAACACTACGAGCAGTACTTC.

This clonotype was seen a few times. The rearrangement joins TRBV19 to TRBJ1-5; D is unclear. This CDR3 has 16 residues. Germline V gene lookup returns CDR1 LNHDA and CDR2 SQIVND (reference sequence). Trimming pared 1 base from V and 2 bases from J, leaving 12 bases between. CDR3: CASSIAGIRGNQPQHF. The CDR3 nucleotides are TGTGCCAGTAGTATAGCCGGGATAAGGGGCAATCAGCCCCAGCATTTT.

This clonotype was counted many times. V usage is TRBV12-3 or TRBV12-4 and J usage is TRBJ1-1; D not certain. Trimming pared 6 bases from V and 6 bases from J, leaving 8 bases between. This CDR3 spans 11 amino acids. The CDR3 sequence is CASSPGAEAFF. The CDR3 DNA follows: TGTGCCAGCAGCCCCGGAGCTGAAGCTTTCTTT.

This clonotype was observed at least ten times. The rearrangement links TRBV6-6 to TRBJ1-5; 9 bases are shared with TRBD1. The J segment lost 1 base and the V segment lost 4 bases, leaving 11 bases of the junction unmatched. Per germline, CDR1 MNHNY and CDR2 SVGAGI (reference sequence). The CDR3 totals 18 residues. The CDR3 loop is CASSSLRDRAPSNQPQHF. The CDR3 nucleotides are TGTGCCAGCAGTTCTCTCCGGGACAGGGCGCCCAGCAATCAGCCCCAGCATTTT.

This clonotype came up a few times. The chain carries TRBV7-2 and TRBJ1-1; D gene unclear. The germline V gene encodes CDR1 SGHTA and CDR2 FQGNSA. With 2 bases removed from V and 6 bases from J, the gap between germline ends came to 10 bases. This CDR3 is built from 13 residues. The CDR3 coding sequence is TGTGCCAGCAGCTTAATAGGAGGAGCTGAAGCTTTCTTT. Residues: CASSLIGGAEAFF. Combining the CDR3 with reference TRBV7-2 and TRBJ1-1 gives the whole variable domain GAGVSQSPSNKVTEKGKDVELRCDPISGHTALYWYRQSLGQGLEFLIYFQGNSAPDKSGLPSDRFSAERTGGSVSTLTIQRTQQEDSAVYLCASSLIGGAEAFFGQGTRLTVV.

The rearrangement joins TRBV5-1 to TRBJ2-1; 9 bases match TRBD2. Germline V CDR1 and CDR2: SGHRS, YFSETQ. The CDR3 totals 15 residues. V lost 3 bases to trimming and J lost 5 bases; unmatched junction nucleotides: 6. The CDR3: CASSSGTSNNNEQFF. The CDR3, as DNA: TGCGCCAGCAGCTCCGGGACTAGCAATAACAATGAGCAGTTCTTC.

This clonotype occurred a few times. The chain couples TRBV27 to TRBJ2-1, with TRBD2 matching over 7 bases. The V gene's germline CDR1 is MNHEY and CDR2 SMNVEV (reference sequence). Trimming took 6 bases from V and 7 from J; bases not matched to a gene: 6. This CDR3 has 13 residues. The CDR3 loop is CASRRGRLNEQFF. The CDR3 DNA sequence: TGTGCCAGCAGGCGCGGGAGACTTAATGAGCAGTTCTTC.

The sample holds many counts of this clonotype. The chain combines TRBV5-1 with TRBJ2-1; D tentatively fits TRBD1 or TRBD2 (5 bases each). CDR1 and CDR2 (germline): SGHRS, YFSETQ. The CDR3 covers 15 residues. Trimming took 3 bases from V and 8 from J, leaving 18 bases between them. This CDR3 reads CASSSQPGTSDEQFF. CDR3 coding DNA: TGCGCCAGCAGCTCGCAACCTGGGACGTCTGATGAGCAGTTCTTC.

The V gene is TRBV5-1, the J gene TRBJ2-5; D call uncertain. This CDR3 has 12 amino acids. V was cut by 5 bases and J by 3 bases, with 8 bases left in between. Germline assignment: CDR1 SGHRS and CDR2 YFSETQ. CDR3 loop: CASRGLEETQYF. The DNA of the CDR3 is TGCGCCAGCAGGGGTCTAGAAGAGACCCAGTACTTC.

The V and J genes are TRBV6-2 or TRBV6-3 and TRBJ2-7, with unresolved D. The CDR3 is 12 amino acids. Germline lookup yields CDR1 MNHEY and CDR2 SVGEGT. Trimming cost V 10 bases and J 0 bases, with 10 bases left between them. CDR3 DNA sequence: TGTGCCACCCTGGGGAACTCCTACGAGCAGTACTTC. As protein: CATLGNSYEQYF.

V usage is TRBV7-9 and J usage is TRBJ1-2; 8 bases are a match to TRBD1. This CDR3 is built from 15 residues. V gave up 5 bases and J gave up 2 bases; unmatched junction bases: 7. In germline, CDR1 is SEHNR, CDR2 FQNEAQ (reference sequence). In DNA, the CDR3 is TGTGCCAGCAGCCCCGGACAGGGCGTGAACTATGGCTACACCTTC. Translating it yields CASSPGQGVNYGYTF.

Ten or more counts support this clonotype. The chain is built from TRBV30 and TRBJ1-4, with D possibly TRBD1 on 5 matching bases. The ends were cut back, 1 base at V and 8 bases at J, with 17 bases in the middle. CDR1 is GTSNPN, CDR2 SVGIG, per germline (reference sequence). The CDR3 contains 15 residues. CDR3 coding DNA: TGTGCCTGGAGTGGGGGTGGGGGGTACGGGGAAAAACTGTTTTTT. It specifies CAWSGGGGYGEKLFF.

This clonotype was recorded many times. This rearrangement joins TRBV7-9 to TRBJ2-1; no definite D call. Germline loops: CDR1 SEHNR, CDR2 FQNEAQ (reference sequence). CDR3 length: 12 residues. With 3 bases removed from V and 8 bases from J, the gap between germline ends came to 8 bases. Here the CDR3 DNA reads TGTGCCAGCAGCTTCGGTGAGGATGAGCAGTTCTTC. This gives the protein CASSFGEDEQFF. Full variable domain (remainder filled in from reference TRBV7-9 and TRBJ2-1): DTGVSQNPRHKITKRGQNVTFRCDPISEHNRLYWYRQTLGQGPEFLTYFQNEAQLEKSRLLSDRFSAERPKGSFSTLEIQRTEQGDSAMYLCASSFGEDEQFFGPGTRLTVL.

In this sample, this clonotype turned up a few times. The J gene is TRBJ2-7, the V gene TRBV4-1; D is possibly TRBD2 (5 bases). The CDR3 has 15 residues. Trimming cost V 0 bases and J 0 bases, with 9 bases left between them. The germline V gene encodes CDR1 MGHRA and CDR2 YSYEKL. In nucleotides, the CDR3 is TGCGCCAGCAGCCAAGAGGAACTAGTCTCCTACGAGCAGTACTTC. The encoded protein is CASSQEELVSYEQYF.

V gene TRBV5-1 combines with J gene TRBJ2-7, with no clear D. CDR3 length: 13 residues. The V gene's germline CDR1 is SGHRS and CDR2 YFSETQ. V dropped 1 base and J dropped 5 bases, with 10 bases sitting between them. Here the CDR3 reads CASSLSESHEQYF. The CDR3 coding sequence is TGCGCCAGCAGCTTGTCCGAGTCCCACGAGCAGTACTTC.

There are many counts of this clonotype. The V gene is TRBV29-1, the J gene TRBJ2-7; D is unclear. CDR1 is SQVTM, CDR2 ANQGSEA, per germline. Trimming left V 3 bases short and J 3 bases short, with 9 bases between. This CDR3 is built from 12 residues. CDR3 sequence reads: CSVEWADYEQYF. The CDR3 DNA is TGCAGCGTTGAGTGGGCAGACTACGAGCAGTACTTC.

A few counts support this clonotype. The V and J genes are TRBV12-5 and TRBJ2-1; D unclear. Germline V gives CDR1 LGHNT, CDR2 FRNRAP. This CDR3 is built from 16 residues. The ends were cut back, 0 bases at V and 2 bases at J, with 11 bases in the middle. The CDR3 region is CASGLVFPGTYNEQFF. CDR3 sequence (DNA): TGTGCTAGTGGTTTGGTATTCCCCGGAACCTACAATGAGCAGTTCTTC.